The 2 T cell receptor beta chains below come from one sample, sequenced in a study of T-cell reconstitution after alpha-beta-depleted transplantation in children. A library of TCRbeta sequences, prepared with unique molecular identifiers, was generated. Via MiXCR, TCRdb re-called the PCR reads, giving one row per CDR3 protein. The repertoire holds roughly 190,000 distinct CDR3 sequences, 13% to 15% seen once, with 13% in the top ten. The source was PBMCs from the stem cell graft donor, collected from the stem cell graft. The source is a human donor who donated a stem cell graft to a child with acute lymphoblastic leukemia.

V gene TRBV12-3 or TRBV12-4 combines with J gene TRBJ1-1, with 8 bases lining up with TRBD1. J was trimmed by 7 bases and V by 5 bases; bases with no gene match: 12. The CDR3 runs to 15 residues. CDR3 sequence (DNA): TGTGCCAGCAGTAAGACAGGGGTTGGGGACCATGAAGCTTTCTTT. It translates to CASSKTGVGDHEAFF.

A few counts support this clonotype. This chain connects TRBV6-5 to TRBJ2-1; possibly TRBD1 or TRBD2 for D (5 bases each). Trimming cost V 0 bases and J 3 bases, with 15 bases left between them. This CDR3 is 17 amino acids long. The germline V gene encodes CDR1 MNHEY and CDR2 SVGAGI. This CDR3 reads CASSYSVGERVYNEQFF. Written as DNA, the CDR3 is TGTGCCAGCAGTTACTCTGTGGGGGAGAGGGTCTACAATGAGCAGTTCTTC.